This T cell receptor beta chain was captured by sequencing in a study of blood T cell repertoires in COVID-19. Study processing details: Nucleated cell counts were estimated from reference gene primer amplification. Assay used: immunoSEQ multiplex PCR; TCRdb lists only in-frame clones, some missing. Clone size and the V and J calls come from that table; the DNA yielded D and trimming. This sample yields around 140,000 clones, of which around 87% are seen a single time; over 2% belongs to the top ten. Per germline, CDR1 SGHRS and CDR2 YFSETQ. V shed 0 bases and J shed 7 bases, with 16 bases lying between them. This CDR3 is 15 amino acids long.

The TCR originated in a man in his fifties with active COVID-19. Sequencing was performed on peripheral blood. The V gene is TRBV5-1, the J gene TRBJ1-2; tentatively, D is TRBD1 (6 bases). The CDR3 loop is CASSLAAGGGVGYTF. The CDR3 nucleotides read TGCGCCAGCAGCTTGGCCGCGGGAGGGGGAGTTGGCTACACCTTC.